This TCR beta chain emerged from a study of cytomegalovirus exposure and HLA in healthy donors. Here immunoSEQ multiplex PCR was the method, and the copy in TCRdb shows in-frame clones only, minus some. The data contain approximately 160,000 clones, around 92% of them singletons. Germline V gene sequence: CDR1 SGHRS, CDR2 YFSETQ. This CDR3 contains 16 residues. The ends lost 0 bases at V and 4 bases at J; junction bases unmatched: 7. This TCR came from a man younger than 35 in good health and CMV-seropositive. This chain connects TRBV5-1 to TRBJ2-3, with TRBD1 identical over 8 bases. The sequencing sample was made of PBMCs. In DNA form, the CDR3 reads TGCGCCAGCAGCTTGGAAGGACAGGGTTCCGCAGATACGCAGTATTTT. Translating gives CASSLEGQGSADTQYF.